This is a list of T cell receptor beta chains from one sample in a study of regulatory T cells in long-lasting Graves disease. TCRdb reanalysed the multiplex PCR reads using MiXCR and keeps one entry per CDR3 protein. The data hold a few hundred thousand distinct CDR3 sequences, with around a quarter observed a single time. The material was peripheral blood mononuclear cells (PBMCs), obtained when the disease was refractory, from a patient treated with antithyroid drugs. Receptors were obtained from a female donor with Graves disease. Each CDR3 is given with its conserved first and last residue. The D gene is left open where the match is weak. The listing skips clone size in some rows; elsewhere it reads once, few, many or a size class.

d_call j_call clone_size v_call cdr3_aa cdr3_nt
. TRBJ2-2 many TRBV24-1 CATSDPGGANTGELFF TGTGCCACCAGTGATCCGGGGGGCGCGAACACCGGGGAGCTGTTTTTT
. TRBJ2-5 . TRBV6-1 CASSPTPVGTQYF TGTGCCAGCAGTCCGACCCCCGTAGGGACCCAGTACTTC
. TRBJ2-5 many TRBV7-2 CASSRGGWETQYF TGTGCCAGCAGCCGGGGTGGGTGGGAGACCCAGTACTTC
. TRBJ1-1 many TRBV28 CASSFGNSENTEAFF TGTGCCAGCAGTTTTGGTAACAGTGAAAACACTGAAGCTTTCTTT
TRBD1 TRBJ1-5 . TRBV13 CASSARTGEFDNQPQHF TGTGCCAGCAGCGCAAGGACAGGAGAGTTCGATAATCAGCCCCAGCATTTT
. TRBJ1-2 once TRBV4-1 CASSQQGTGYGYTF TGCGCCAGCAGCCAACAGGGGACGGGCTATGGCTACACCTTC
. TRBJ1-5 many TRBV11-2 CASSLYENQPQHF TGTGCCAGCAGCTTATACGAAAATCAGCCCCAGCATTTT
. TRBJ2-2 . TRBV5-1 CASRVVQNTGELFF TGCGCCAGCAGGGTCGTACAGAACACCGGGGAGCTGTTTTTT
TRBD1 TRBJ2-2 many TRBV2 CASSPGGVTGELFF TGTGCCAGCAGTCCAGGGGGCGTAACCGGGGAGCTGTTTTTT
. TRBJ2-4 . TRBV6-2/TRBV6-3 CASSLGRGRNIRYF TGTGCCAGCAGTTTGGGGCGCGGAAGGAACATTCGGTACTTC
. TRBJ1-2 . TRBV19 CASSIQGCEGYTF TGTGCCAGTAGTATACAGGGGTGCGAGGGCTACACCTTC
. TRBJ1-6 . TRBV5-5 CASSLISGNADNSPLHF TGTGCCAGCAGCTTGATCTCAGGCAACGCAGATAATTCACCCCTCCACTTT
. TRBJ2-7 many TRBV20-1 CSAQRQWTYEQYF TGCAGTGCCCAGCGACAGTGGACCTACGAGCAGTACTTC
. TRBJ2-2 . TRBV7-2 CASSVGTGLTGELFF TGTGCCAGCAGCGTTGGGACGGGACTCACCGGGGAGCTGTTTTTT
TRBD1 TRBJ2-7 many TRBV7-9 CASSLGGTGGYEQYF TGTGCCAGCAGCTTAGGTGGGACAGGGGGCTACGAGCAGTACTTC
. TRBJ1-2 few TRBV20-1 CSARDLRGYGYTF TGCAGTGCTAGGGACCTCAGAGGGTATGGCTACACCTTC
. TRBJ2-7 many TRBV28 CASSGLPRSYEQYF TGTGCCAGCAGCGGGCTACCCCGGTCCTACGAGCAGTACTTC
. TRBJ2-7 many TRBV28 CASQGGAYYEQYF TGTGCCAGCCAGGGCGGGGCATACTACGAGCAGTACTTC
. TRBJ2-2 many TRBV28 CASTITGELFF TGTGCCAGCACCATAACCGGGGAGCTGTTTTTT
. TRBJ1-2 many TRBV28 CASSLSGGGGYGYTF TGTGCCAGCAGTTTATCGGGGGGCGGGGGCTATGGCTACACCTTC
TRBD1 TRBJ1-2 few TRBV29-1 CSVGQVSPPYGYTF TGCAGCGTGGGACAGGTTTCCCCACCCTATGGCTACACCTTC
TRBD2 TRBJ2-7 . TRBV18 CASSTLAVSYEQYF TGTGCCAGCTCAACCCTAGCGGTCTCCTACGAGCAGTACTTC
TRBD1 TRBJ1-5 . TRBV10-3 CAISEVQGADQPQHF TGTGCCATCAGTGAAGTACAGGGGGCCGATCAGCCCCAGCATTTT
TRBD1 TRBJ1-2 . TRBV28 CASSLWDRSNYGYTF TGTGCCAGCAGCTTATGGGACAGGTCTAACTATGGCTACACCTTC
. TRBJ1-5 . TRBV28 CASGGGKAQHF TGTGCCAGCGGGGGGGGGAAAGCCCAGCATTTT
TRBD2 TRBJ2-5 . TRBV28 CASRASGSLGETQYF TGTGCCAGCAGGGCTAGCGGGAGCTTAGGGGAGACCCAGTACTTC